This TCR beta chain appears in the sequencing data of a study of a mutant IDH1 vaccine in newly diagnosed glioma. Study context: Earlier treatment was radiotherapy, temozolomide, or both, with most getting both. Notes on the study in general: Induction of immune responses by the vaccine occurred in just under 95% of patients.

Assay used: immunoSEQ multiplex PCR; TCRdb lists only in-frame clones, some missing. The table has tens of thousands of clones, more than 75% seen once. The time point here: week 35, safety follow-up. A 20-mer mutant IDH1 peptide at 300 ug was injected subcutaneously with topical imiquimod. Patients underwent eight vaccinations, which took place in weeks 1, 3, 5, 7, 11, 15, 19 and 23. Remarks on this clone: Its matching antigen is unknown.

From germline, CDR1 is SEHNR and CDR2 FQNEAQ (reference sequence). The CDR3 covers 13 residues. Trimming took 5 bases from V and 6 from J, leaving 11 bases between them. This sequence was found in a man aged 30-40 years with glioma. The V and J genes are TRBV7-9 and TRBJ1-3; TRBD1 might be the D (5 bases). The specimen was PBMCs, collected from a glioma patient whose treatment included an IDH1 peptide vaccine. Here the CDR3 DNA reads TGTGCCAGCAGCGACGGACATGAAAACACCATATATTTT. It is translated as CASSDGHENTIYF.